Each of the 30 T cell receptor beta chains below was sequenced from the same sample in a study of shared clonotypes between healthy human individuals. Only in-frame clones appear in the TCRdb table, and some are missing; sequencing was by immunoSEQ multiplex PCR. This sample has 850,000 to 1,200,000 clones, with about 75% found just once. Sequencing was done on a sample of memory CD4+ T cells sorted from blood. The subset is: CD45RA-negative fraction. All receptors derive from a man aged 18 to 35 in good health.

The chain has TRBV9 and TRBJ1-6; TRBD1 matches at 8 bases. Per the germline V gene, CDR1 is SGDLS and CDR2 is YYNGEE. CDR3 length: 15 residues. With 3 bases clipped from V and 10 bases from J, the junction kept 9 bases outside the gene matches. This chain's CDR3 is CASSAGTGGESPLHF. DNA for the CDR3: TGTGCCAGCAGCGCCGGGACAGGCGGGGAATCACCCCTCCACTTT.

This clone appeared a few times. V usage is TRBV25-1 and J usage is TRBJ1-1; D ambiguous. With 8 bases removed from V and 5 bases from J, the gap between germline ends came to 21 bases. Germline CDR1 MGHDK, CDR2 SYGVNS. The CDR3 contains 15 residues. Here the CDR3 reads CASGPNQAQDTEAFF. The CDR3 nucleotides read TGTGCCAGCGGCCCCAATCAAGCTCAGGATACTGAAGCTTTCTTT.

The table lists this clone with a count of one. The V call is TRBV30, the J call TRBJ2-1, with 7 bases lining up with TRBD1. The length of the CDR3 is 13 residues. CDR1 is GTSNPN, CDR2 SVGIG, per germline (reference sequence). Losses at the gene ends were 4 bases for V and 6 bases for J; bases not matched to a gene: 6. As DNA, the CDR3 is TGTGCCTGGACCAACGGACAGGCCAATGAGCAGTTCTTC. It encodes CAWTNGQANEQFF.

CDR3 protein: CASRPGQGELNEQFF. Written as DNA, the CDR3 is TGTGCCAGCAGACCGGGACAGGGGGAACTCAATGAGCAGTTCTTC. V usage is TRBV5-4 and J usage is TRBJ2-1, with TRBD1 matching over 11 bases. This CDR3 comprises 15 residues. The ends lost 5 bases at V and 6 bases at J; junction bases unmatched: 7. Per germline, CDR1 SGHNT and CDR2 YYREEE (reference sequence).

V gene TRBV6-6 combines with J gene TRBJ1-2, with a tentative D call TRBD1 (6 bases). Trimming cost V 2 bases and J 7 bases, with 14 bases left between them. From germline, CDR1 is MNHNY and CDR2 SVGAGI (reference sequence). The CDR3 sequence is 14 residues long. The CDR3 region is CASSYDGGWRGYTF. The CDR3 nucleotides are TGTGCCAGCAGTTACGACGGGGGCTGGCGTGGCTACACCTTC.

V is TRBV2 and J is TRBJ1-1; D remains ambiguous. V was pared by 5 bases and J by 0 bases, with 7 bases between. This CDR3 is 13 amino acids long. Germline V gene lookup returns CDR1 SNHLY and CDR2 FYNNEI. The CDR3 loop reads CASSNTLNTEAFF. The CDR3 DNA sequence: TGTGCCAGCAGTAATACACTGAACACTGAAGCTTTCTTT.

This clone turned up a few times. Other DNA sequences in the sample encode the same CDR3. This chain joins TRBV5-1 and TRBJ2-7; 8 nucleotides match TRBD1. Trimming at V came to 0 bases and at J to 1 base, leaving 0 bases not matched to a gene. Germline-derived CDR1 and CDR2 are SGHRS and YFSETQ. CDR3 length equals 14 residues. The CDR3 here is CASSLGQGSYEQYF. The CDR3, as DNA: TGCGCCAGCAGCTTGGGACAGGGGTCCTACGAGCAGTACTTC.

V and J are TRBV7-9 and TRBJ2-2; no clear D gene. Germline values: CDR1 SEHNR, CDR2 FQNEAQ (reference sequence). The CDR3 is 16 amino acids. The V end lost 1 base, the J end lost 2 bases, and 11 bases lay between the germline ends. CDR3: CASSLGGNPNTGELFF. CDR3 bases: TGTGCCAGCAGCTTAGGCGGCAACCCTAACACCGGGGAGCTGTTTTTT.

Turning to this clone: The same CDR3 also results from other DNA sequences found in this sample. The CDR3: CASSLGGASYEQYF. In DNA form, the CDR3 reads TGTGCCAGCAGCTTAGGGGGGGCCTCCTACGAGCAGTACTTC. The genes are TRBV7-2 and TRBJ2-7; the D call may be TRBD1 or TRBD2 (6 bases each). CDR1 and CDR2 (germline): SGHTA, FQGNSA. V was pared by 1 base and J by 0 bases, with 7 bases between. The CDR3 length is 14 residues. Supplemented by reference TRBV7-2 and TRBJ2-7, the full variable domain reads GAGVSQSPSNKVTEKGKDVELRCDPISGHTALYWYRQSLGQGLEFLIYFQGNSAPDKSGLPSDRFSAERTGGSVSTLTIQRTQQEDSAVYLCASSLGGASYEQYFGPGTRLTVT.

The chain combines TRBV5-6 with TRBJ2-2; D perhaps matches TRBD2 (6 bases). This CDR3 has 15 amino acids. From germline, CDR1 is SGHDT and CDR2 YYEEEE. Trimming took off 4 bases at V and 0 bases at J, with 10 bases between the two ends. The CDR3 nucleotides are TGTGCCAGCAGCCCCGGGACTGCGAACACCGGGGAGCTGTTTTTT. It yields the protein CASSPGTANTGELFF. Full variable domain (outside the CDR3, taken from reference TRBV5-6 and TRBJ2-2): DAGVTQSPTHLIKTRGQQVTLRCSPKSGHDTVSWYQQALGQGPQFIFQYYEEEERQRGNFPDRFSGHQFPNYSSELNVNALLLGDSALYLCASSPGTANTGELFFGEGSRLTVL.

V gene TRBV28 combines with J gene TRBJ1-1, with 11 bases identical to TRBD1. This CDR3 is 15 amino acids long. V dropped 3 bases and J dropped 6; count of bases not matched to a gene: 6. Per germline, CDR1 MDHEN and CDR2 SYDVKM. CDR3 DNA: TGTGCCAGCAGTTTGAGGGGACAGGGGGTCCCTGAAGCTTTCTTT. This codes for CASSLRGQGVPEAFF.

J is TRBJ2-1 and V is TRBV11-3; 15 bases fit TRBD2. V was pared by 1 base and J by 4 bases, with 2 bases of the junction left unmatched. The CDR3 totals 17 residues. CDR1 SGHNT and CDR2 YENEEA come from the germline V gene. The chain's CDR3 is CASSLVGLAGGYNEQFF. In nucleotides, the CDR3 is TGTGCCAGCAGCTTAGTTGGACTAGCGGGAGGGTACAATGAGCAGTTCTTC.

The chain couples TRBV6-1 to TRBJ1-1, with 7 bases that match TRBD1. The V gene's germline CDR1 is MNHNS and CDR2 SASEGT. The V gene end was trimmed by 6 bases and the J gene end by 5 bases; junction bases not matched to a gene: 9. CDR3 size: 14 residues. The CDR3 sequence is CASRGQGEWTEAFF. The DNA for the CDR3 is TGTGCCAGCAGGGGGCAGGGGGAATGGACTGAAGCTTTCTTT.

The chain carries TRBV6-6 and TRBJ1-1; D possibly corresponds to TRBD1 (6 bases). The CDR3 sequence is 14 residues long. CDR1 MNHNY and CDR2 SVGAGI come from the germline V gene (reference sequence). V lost 6 bases and J 1 base, leaving 12 bases between the germline ends. Here the CDR3 reads CASSDGQRNTEAFF. The CDR3 nucleotides are TGTGCCAGCAGCGATGGACAGCGGAACACTGAAGCTTTCTTT.

This sequence joins TRBV28 and TRBJ1-6, with D possibly being TRBD1 (6 bases). This CDR3 comprises 18 residues. V lost 7 bases and J 0 bases, leaving 19 bases between the germline ends. CDR1 is MDHEN and CDR2 is SYDVKM in the germline V gene. In nucleotides, the CDR3 is TGTGCCAGCACCACCCCCGGACAGTTAAACTCCTATAATTCACCCCTCCACTTT. Encoded protein: CASTTPGQLNSYNSPLHF.

The chain employs TRBV27 and TRBJ2-7; TRBD1 aligns across 9 bases. This CDR3 is 16 amino acids long. Germline trimming cut 5 bases from V and 4 bases from J; bases unmatched to any gene: 12. Germline V gene sequence: CDR1 MNHEY, CDR2 SMNVEV (reference sequence). The CDR3 protein is CASSHPTGTGMYEQYF. The DNA of the CDR3 is TGTGCCAGCAGTCACCCCACCGGGACAGGGATGTACGAGCAGTACTTC.

This chain links TRBV2 with TRBJ2-5; no definite D call. V gave up 3 bases and J gave up 4 bases, with 9 bases separating them. The CDR3 consists of 13 residues. Germline V CDR1 and CDR2: SNHLY, FYNNEI. Written as DNA, the CDR3 is TGTGCCAGCAGTGAGACTTCCCTAGAGACCCAGTACTTC. This translates into CASSETSLETQYF.

The gene calls are TRBV5-1 and TRBJ2-1, with D unresolved. Germline lookup yields CDR1 SGHRS and CDR2 YFSETQ. The CDR3 is 11 residues long. V was pared by 1 base and J by 13 bases, with 9 bases between. The CDR3 DNA is TGCGCCAGCAGCTTGAATGACTTTCAGTTCTTC. Its translation is CASSLNDFQFF.

The rearrangement joins TRBV4-1 to TRBJ2-1; D perhaps matches TRBD1 (6 bases). Deletions cut 4 bases from V and 10 bases from J, with 14 bases between. CDR1 MGHRA and CDR2 YSYEKL come from the germline V gene. The CDR3 spans 13 residues. The CDR3, as DNA: TGCGCCAGCAGCCTAGCAAACAGGGAGGAGCAGTTCTTC. Translating it yields CASSLANREEQFF.

The V gene is TRBV18, the J gene TRBJ1-2; 8 positions agree with TRBD1. The CDR3 runs to 14 residues. Per the germline V gene, CDR1 is KGHSH and CDR2 is LQKENI. The junction had 3 bases not matched to a gene; V was cut back by 0 bases and J by 6 bases. CDR3 DNA: TGTGCCAGCTCACCACCGTCAGGGGGCAATGGCTACACCTTC. Its translation is CASSPPSGGNGYTF.

The chain uses TRBV2 and TRBJ1-6; D uncertain. Trimming took 6 bases from V and 3 from J, leaving 12 bases between them. Germline CDR1 and CDR2: SNHLY and FYNNEI. This CDR3 contains 15 residues. Here the CDR3 reads CASRNPTDYNSPLHF. CDR3 nucleotides: TGTGCCAGCAGAAATCCGACTGACTATAATTCACCCCTCCACTTT.

This clone was seen once. CDR3 in amino acids: CASSLVGYEQYF. The CDR3 DNA sequence: TGTGCCAGCAGTTTAGTGGGCTACGAGCAGTACTTC. The J gene is TRBJ2-5, the V gene TRBV25-1; D call uncertain. The J call may be faulty, since TRBJ2-7 better matches the DNA end. Germline CDR1 is MGHDK and CDR2 is SYGVNS. The CDR3 contains 12 residues.

V is TRBV4-1 and J is TRBJ2-3; D possibly uses TRBD1 or TRBD2 (5 bases each). This CDR3 has 19 amino acids. Trimming shortened V by 0 bases and J by 3 bases, and 22 bases separated the two germline ends. Germline loops: CDR1 MGHRA, CDR2 YSYEKL. CDR3 in amino acids: CASSQDTESGGSITDTQYF. DNA of the CDR3: TGCGCCAGCAGCCAAGACACCGAAAGTGGGGGATCAATTACAGATACGCAGTATTTT.

V usage is TRBV9 and J usage is TRBJ2-7; D might be TRBD1 or TRBD2, each matching 5 bases. Deletions cut 4 bases from V and 2 bases from J, with 16 bases between. This CDR3 contains 15 residues. CDR1 is SGDLS, CDR2 YYNGEE, per germline. In DNA form, the CDR3 reads TGTGCCAGCAGCCCCTACGAAGGGGAGACCTACGAGCAGTACTTC. It codes for CASSPYEGETYEQYF.

The genes are TRBV11-2 and TRBJ2-3; no definite D call. The CDR3 runs to 12 residues. Looked up from germline, CDR1 is SGHAT and CDR2 is FQNNGV. V lost 8 bases to trimming and J lost 2 bases, with 8 bases between them. The CDR3 DNA sequence: TGTGCCAGCTCCGAGTACACAGATACGCAGTATTTT. This translates into CASSEYTDTQYF. Combining the CDR3 with reference TRBV11-2 and TRBJ2-3 gives the whole variable domain EAGVAQSPRYKIIEKRQSVAFWCNPISGHATLYWYQQILGQGPKLLIQFQNNGVVDDSQLPKDRFSAERLKGVDSTLKIQPAKLEDSAVYLCASSEYTDTQYFGPGTRLTVL.

This clone was counted only a few times. CDR3 sequence: CASTRDHSTDTQYF. In nucleotides, the CDR3 is TGTGCCAGCACCCGGGACCACAGCACAGATACGCAGTATTTT. The chain recombines TRBV2 with TRBJ2-3; D tentatively reads TRBD1 or TRBD2 (5 bases each). Trimming pared 7 bases from V and 0 bases from J, leaving 11 bases between. CDR1 and CDR2 (germline): SNHLY, FYNNEI. The CDR3 consists of 14 residues.

This clone was seen at least ten times. The chain combines TRBV5-6 with TRBJ2-7; the D is unclear. The ends were cut back, 4 bases at V and 4 bases at J, with 18 bases in the middle. The CDR3 is 15 residues long. Germline V gene sequence: CDR1 SGHDT, CDR2 YYEEEE. CDR3 sequence (DNA): TGTGCCAGCAGCCCCCGGAGCGTCTTGATTTACGAGCAGTACTTC. Encoded protein: CASSPRSVLIYEQYF.

This rearrangement joins TRBV9 to TRBJ2-7; D perhaps matches TRBD2 (6 bases). This CDR3 is 14 amino acids long. Trimming pared 3 bases from V and 6 bases from J, leaving 16 bases between. CDR1 SGDLS and CDR2 YYNGEE come from the germline V gene. The CDR3 protein is CASSERGSPSEQYF. The CDR3 coding sequence is TGTGCCAGCAGCGAACGGGGGAGTCCCTCCGAGCAGTACTTC. Full variable domain (rest looked up from reference TRBV9 and TRBJ2-7): DSGVTQTPKHLITATGQRVTLRCSPRSGDLSVYWYQQSLDQGLQFLIQYYNGEERAKGNILERFSAQQFPDLHSELNLSSLELGDSALYFCASSERGSPSEQYFGPGTRLTVT.

In DNA form, the CDR3 reads TGCGCCAGCAGCTTACAGACAAGCTCCTACGAGCAGTACTTC. Translated, it gives CASSLQTSSYEQYF. This chain links TRBV5-1 with TRBJ2-7; the D is unclear. The CDR3 runs to 14 residues. The V end lost 2 bases, the J end lost 0 bases, and 9 bases lay between the germline ends. Germline V gives CDR1 SGHRS, CDR2 YFSETQ. The entire variable domain, with the rest obtained from reference TRBV5-1 and TRBJ2-7, is as follows: KAGVTQTPRYLIKTRGQQVTLSCSPISGHRSVSWYQQTPGQGLQFLFEYFSETQRNKGNFPGRFSGRQFSNSRSEMNVSTLELGDSALYLCASSLQTSSYEQYFGPGTRLTVT.

The chain uses TRBV9 and TRBJ2-1; 7 nucleotides agree with TRBD2. The CDR3 sequence is 16 residues long. Germline loops: CDR1 SGDLS, CDR2 YYNGEE. The V segment lost 0 bases and the J segment 0 bases; nucleotides outside the gene matches: 3. The CDR3 loop is CASSVDSGGSYNEQFF. DNA of the CDR3: TGTGCCAGCAGCGTAGACTCGGGGGGCTCCTACAATGAGCAGTTCTTC.